The 4 T cell receptor beta chains below were found in one sample sequenced in a study of molecular identifiers for immune sequencing clone quantification. TCRdb used MiXCR to reprocess the PCR reads, holding one entry per CDR3 protein. The top ten hold 0.65% to 0.75% of the sample, which has around 300,000 distinct CDR3 sequences, about a quarter seen once. The sequenced sample consisted of naive CD8+ T cells from blood, with Jurkat cell RNA spiked in. Subset of the sample: FACS-sorted CD8+CD4-CCR7+CD45RA+ naive T cells. Source of these receptors: a human donor in good health. Some libraries in this study had Jurkat cell RNA spiked in.

This chain uses TRBV5-5 with TRBJ2-5, with 11 bases lining up with TRBD1. Trimming cost V 6 bases and J 5 bases; bases outside gene matches: 9. Germline V gene data show CDR1 as SGHKS and CDR2 as YYEKEE (reference sequence). The CDR3 has 15 residues. CDR3 in amino acids: CASNQDRGRLETQYF. The CDR3 nucleotides read TGTGCCAGCAACCAGGACAGGGGGCGCCTGGAGACCCAGTACTTC.

Many counts were recorded for this clonotype. This chain links TRBV5-6 with TRBJ2-7; D is undetermined. This CDR3 has 13 residues. V dropped 0 bases and J dropped 7 bases, with 11 bases sitting between them. Germline V CDR1 and CDR2: SGHDT, YYEEEE. CDR3 nucleotide sequence: TGTGCCAGCAGCTTGGCGGCCGCCGTGGAGCAGTACTTC. It yields the protein CASSLAAAVEQYF.

This clonotype was picked up many times. The chain joins TRBV4-3 to TRBJ1-5; D is unclear. Between the trimmed V and J ends, which lost 0 bases and 4 bases, there was a span of 10 bases. The CDR3 totals 15 residues. Germline CDR1 reads LGHNA; CDR2 reads YSLEER. CDR3 in amino acids: CASSQDLAVNQPQHF. Here the CDR3 DNA reads TGCGCCAGCAGCCAAGATTTGGCAGTAAATCAGCCCCAGCATTTT.

This rearrangement joins TRBV30 to TRBJ2-7; tentative D call: TRBD2 (5 bases). CDR1 and CDR2 (germline): GTSNPN, SVGIG (reference sequence). The CDR3 is 14 residues long. V was pared by 2 bases and J by 0 bases, with 11 bases between. The CDR3 loop reads CAWSSPRDSYEQYF. The DNA for the CDR3 is TGTGCCTGGAGTAGCCCTCGGGACTCCTACGAGCAGTACTTC. Full variable domain (rest looked up from reference TRBV30 and TRBJ2-7): SQTIHQWPATLVQPVGSPLSLECTVEGTSNPNLYWYRQAAGRGLQLLFYSVGIGQISSEVPQNLSASRPQDRQFILSSKKLLLSDSGFYLCAWSSPRDSYEQYFGPGTRLTVT.